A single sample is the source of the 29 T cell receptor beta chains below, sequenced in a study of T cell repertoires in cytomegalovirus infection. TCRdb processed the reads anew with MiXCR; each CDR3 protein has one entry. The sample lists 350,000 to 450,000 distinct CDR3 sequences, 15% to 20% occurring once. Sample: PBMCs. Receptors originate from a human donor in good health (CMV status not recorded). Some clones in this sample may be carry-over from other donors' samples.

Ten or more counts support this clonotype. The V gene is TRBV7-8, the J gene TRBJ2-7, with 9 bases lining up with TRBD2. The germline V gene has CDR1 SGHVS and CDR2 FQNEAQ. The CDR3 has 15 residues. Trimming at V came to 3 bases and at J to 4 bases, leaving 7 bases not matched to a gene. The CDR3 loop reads CASSFQTSGGYEQYF. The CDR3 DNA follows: TGTGCCAGCAGCTTTCAGACTAGCGGAGGATACGAGCAGTACTTC.

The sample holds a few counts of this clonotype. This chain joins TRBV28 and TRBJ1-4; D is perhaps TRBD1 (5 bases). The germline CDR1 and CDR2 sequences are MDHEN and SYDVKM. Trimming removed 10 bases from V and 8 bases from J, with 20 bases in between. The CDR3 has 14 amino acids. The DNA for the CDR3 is TGTGCCACCACCTCCCCCCGGGACGGGGAAAAACTGTTTTTT. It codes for CATTSPRDGEKLFF.

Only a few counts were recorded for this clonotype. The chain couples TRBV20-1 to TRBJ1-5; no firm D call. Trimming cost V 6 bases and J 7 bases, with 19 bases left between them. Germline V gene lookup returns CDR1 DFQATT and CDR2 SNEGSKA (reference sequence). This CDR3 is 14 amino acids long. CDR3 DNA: TGCAGTGCCCAAGCCGGGAGTTTCGGCCAGCCCCAGCATTTT. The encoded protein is CSAQAGSFGQPQHF.

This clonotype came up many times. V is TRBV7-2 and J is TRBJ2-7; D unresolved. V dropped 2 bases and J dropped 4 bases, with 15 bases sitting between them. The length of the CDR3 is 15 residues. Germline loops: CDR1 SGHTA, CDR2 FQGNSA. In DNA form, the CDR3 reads TGTGCCAGCAGCTTAAGTTTCGGGCAAGGGTACGAGCAGTACTTC. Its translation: CASSLSFGQGYEQYF.

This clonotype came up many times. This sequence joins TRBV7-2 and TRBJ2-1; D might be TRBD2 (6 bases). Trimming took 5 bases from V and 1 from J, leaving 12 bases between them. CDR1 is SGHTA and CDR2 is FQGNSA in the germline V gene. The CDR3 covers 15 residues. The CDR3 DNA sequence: TGTGCCAGCAGCGGAGGGGCGGTTTCCTACAATGAGCAGTTCTTC. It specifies CASSGGAVSYNEQFF. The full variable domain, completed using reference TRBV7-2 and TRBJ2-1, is GAGVSQSPSNKVTEKGKDVELRCDPISGHTALYWYRQSLGQGLEFLIYFQGNSAPDKSGLPSDRFSAERTGGSVSTLTIQRTQQEDSAVYLCASSGGAVSYNEQFFGPGTRLTVL.

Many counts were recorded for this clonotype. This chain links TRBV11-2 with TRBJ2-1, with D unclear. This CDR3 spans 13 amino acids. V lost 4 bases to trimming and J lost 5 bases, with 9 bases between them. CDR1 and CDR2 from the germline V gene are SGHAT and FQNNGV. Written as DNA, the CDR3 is TGTGCCAGCAGCTCGCCCCCCCACAATGAGCAGTTCTTC. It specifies CASSSPPHNEQFF.

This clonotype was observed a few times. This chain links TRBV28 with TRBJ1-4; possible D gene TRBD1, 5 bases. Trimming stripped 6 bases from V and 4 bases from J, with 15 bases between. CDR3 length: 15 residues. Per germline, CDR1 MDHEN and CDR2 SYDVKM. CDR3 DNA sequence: TGTGCCAGCAGCTGGGGATCGGGGCTTAATGAAAAACTGTTTTTT. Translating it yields CASSWGSGLNEKLFF.

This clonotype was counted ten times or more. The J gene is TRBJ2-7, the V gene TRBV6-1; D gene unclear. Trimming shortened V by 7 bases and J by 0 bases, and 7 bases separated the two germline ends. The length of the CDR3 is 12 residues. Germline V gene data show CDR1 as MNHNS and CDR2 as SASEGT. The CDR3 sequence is CASKTNSYEQYF. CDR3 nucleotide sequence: TGTGCCAGCAAGACAAACTCCTACGAGCAGTACTTC.

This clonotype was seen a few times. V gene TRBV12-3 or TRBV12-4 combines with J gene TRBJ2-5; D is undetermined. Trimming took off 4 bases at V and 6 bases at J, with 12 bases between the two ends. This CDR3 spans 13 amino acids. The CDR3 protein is CASSSPILQTQYF. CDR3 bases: TGTGCCAGCAGTTCCCCCATCTTGCAGACCCAGTACTTC.

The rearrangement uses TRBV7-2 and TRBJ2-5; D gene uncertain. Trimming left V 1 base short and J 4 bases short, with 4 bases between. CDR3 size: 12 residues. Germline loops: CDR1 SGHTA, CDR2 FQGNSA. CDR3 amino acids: CASSLDTETQYF. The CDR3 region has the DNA TGTGCCAGCAGCTTAGACACAGAGACCCAGTACTTC.

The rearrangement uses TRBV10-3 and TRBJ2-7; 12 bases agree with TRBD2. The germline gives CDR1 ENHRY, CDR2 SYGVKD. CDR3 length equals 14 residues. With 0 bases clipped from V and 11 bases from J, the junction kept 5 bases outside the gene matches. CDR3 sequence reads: CAISESGASGGEYF. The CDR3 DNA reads TGTGCCATCAGTGAGTCCGGAGCTAGCGGGGGGGAGTACTTC.

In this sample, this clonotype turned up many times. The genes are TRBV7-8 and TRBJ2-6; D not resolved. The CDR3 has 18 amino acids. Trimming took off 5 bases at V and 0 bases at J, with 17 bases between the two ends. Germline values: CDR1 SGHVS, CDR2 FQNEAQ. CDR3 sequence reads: CASSPNPSGFSGANVLTF. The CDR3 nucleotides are TGTGCCAGCAGCCCAAACCCTTCAGGATTCTCTGGGGCCAACGTCCTGACTTTC.

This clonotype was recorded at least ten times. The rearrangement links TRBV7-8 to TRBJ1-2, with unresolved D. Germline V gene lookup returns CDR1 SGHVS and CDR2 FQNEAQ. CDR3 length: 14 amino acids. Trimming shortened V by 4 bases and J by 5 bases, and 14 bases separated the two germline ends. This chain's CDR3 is CASSSRVGPYGYTF. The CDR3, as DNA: TGTGCCAGCAGCTCGAGGGTAGGGCCATATGGCTACACCTTC.

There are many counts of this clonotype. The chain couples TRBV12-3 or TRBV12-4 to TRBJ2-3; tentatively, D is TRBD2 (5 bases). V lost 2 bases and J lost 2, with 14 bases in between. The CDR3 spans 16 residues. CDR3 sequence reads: CASSLRLATPTDTQYF. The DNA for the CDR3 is TGTGCCAGCAGTTTACGGCTAGCAACACCCACAGATACGCAGTATTTT.

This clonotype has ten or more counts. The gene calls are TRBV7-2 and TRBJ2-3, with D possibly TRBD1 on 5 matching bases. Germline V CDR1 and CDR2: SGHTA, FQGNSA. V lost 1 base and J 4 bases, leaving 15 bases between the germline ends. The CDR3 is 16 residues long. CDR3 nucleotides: TGTGCCAGCAGCTTAGTTTATTGGGGCCGGGCAGATACGCAGTATTTT. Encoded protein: CASSLVYWGRADTQYF.

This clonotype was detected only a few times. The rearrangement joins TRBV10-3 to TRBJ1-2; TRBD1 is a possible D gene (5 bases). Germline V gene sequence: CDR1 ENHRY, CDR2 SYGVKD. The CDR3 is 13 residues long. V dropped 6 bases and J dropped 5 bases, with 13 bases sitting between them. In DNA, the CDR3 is TGTGCCATCAGCCGTCCAGGGATATATGGCTACACCTTC. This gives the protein CAISRPGIYGYTF.

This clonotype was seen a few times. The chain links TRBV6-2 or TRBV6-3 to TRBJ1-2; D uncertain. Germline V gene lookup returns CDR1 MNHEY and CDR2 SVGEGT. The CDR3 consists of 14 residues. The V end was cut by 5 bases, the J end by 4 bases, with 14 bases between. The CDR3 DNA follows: TGTGCCAGCAGTCAGGACGATGTCACCTATGGCTACACCTTC. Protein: CASSQDDVTYGYTF.

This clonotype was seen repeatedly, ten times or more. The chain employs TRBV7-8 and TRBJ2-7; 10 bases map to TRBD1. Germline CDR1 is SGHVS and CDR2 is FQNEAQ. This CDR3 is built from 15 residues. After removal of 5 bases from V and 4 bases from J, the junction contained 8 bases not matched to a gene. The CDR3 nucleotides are TGTGCCAGCAGCCCCAAGCTGGGACAGGGGTACGAGCAGTACTTC. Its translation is CASSPKLGQGYEQYF.

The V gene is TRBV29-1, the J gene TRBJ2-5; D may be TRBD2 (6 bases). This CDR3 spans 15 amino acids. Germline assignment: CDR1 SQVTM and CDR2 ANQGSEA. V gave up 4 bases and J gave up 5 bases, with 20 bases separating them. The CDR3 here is CSVAGTLNTDETQYF. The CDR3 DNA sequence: TGCAGCGTTGCCGGGACTCTGAATACAGACGAGACCCAGTACTTC.

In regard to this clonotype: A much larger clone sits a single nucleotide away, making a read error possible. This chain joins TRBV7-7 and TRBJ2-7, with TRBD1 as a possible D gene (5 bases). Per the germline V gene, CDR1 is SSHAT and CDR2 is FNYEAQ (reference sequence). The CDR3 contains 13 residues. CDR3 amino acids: CANSLTESYEQYF. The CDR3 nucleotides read TGTGCCAACAGCTTGACAGAGTCCTACGAGCAGTACTTC. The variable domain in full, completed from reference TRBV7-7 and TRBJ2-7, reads GAGVSQSPRYKVTKRGQDVTLRCDPISSHATLYWYQQALGQGPEFLTYFNYEAQPDKSGLPSDRFSAERPEGSISTLTIQRTEQRDSAMYRCANSLTESYEQYFGPGTRLTVT.

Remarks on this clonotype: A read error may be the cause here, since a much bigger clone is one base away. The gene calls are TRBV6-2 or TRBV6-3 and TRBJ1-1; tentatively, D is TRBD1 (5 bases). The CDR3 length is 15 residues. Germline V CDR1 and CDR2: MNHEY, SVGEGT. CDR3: CASSYLVEGNAEAFF. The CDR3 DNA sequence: TGTGCCAGCAGTTACTTGGTTGAGGGGAACGCTGAAGCTTTCTTT.

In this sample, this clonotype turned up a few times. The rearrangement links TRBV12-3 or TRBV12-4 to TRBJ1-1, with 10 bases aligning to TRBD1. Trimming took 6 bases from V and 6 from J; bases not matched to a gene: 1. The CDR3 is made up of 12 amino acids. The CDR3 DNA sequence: TGTGCCAGCAGAGACAGGGGGCCTGAAGCTTTCTTT. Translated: CASRDRGPEAFF.

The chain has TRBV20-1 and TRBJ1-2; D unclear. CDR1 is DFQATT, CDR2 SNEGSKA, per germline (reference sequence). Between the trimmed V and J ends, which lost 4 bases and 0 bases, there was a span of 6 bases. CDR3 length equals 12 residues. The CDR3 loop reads CSATGANYGYTF. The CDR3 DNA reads TGCAGTGCTACAGGAGCTAACTATGGCTACACCTTC.

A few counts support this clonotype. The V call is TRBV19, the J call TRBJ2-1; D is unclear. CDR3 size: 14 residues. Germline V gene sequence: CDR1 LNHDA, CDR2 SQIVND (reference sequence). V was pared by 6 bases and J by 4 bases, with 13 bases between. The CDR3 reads CASSLNVAYNEQFF. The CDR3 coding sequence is TGTGCCAGTAGCCTTAACGTCGCTTACAATGAGCAGTTCTTC.

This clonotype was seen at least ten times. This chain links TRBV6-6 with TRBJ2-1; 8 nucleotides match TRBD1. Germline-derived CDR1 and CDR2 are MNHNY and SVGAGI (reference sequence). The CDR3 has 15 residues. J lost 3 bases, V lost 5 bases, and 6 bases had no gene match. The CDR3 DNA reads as TGTGCCAGCAGTACAGGGGGAATGGTCTACAATGAGCAGTTCTTC. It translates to CASSTGGMVYNEQFF.

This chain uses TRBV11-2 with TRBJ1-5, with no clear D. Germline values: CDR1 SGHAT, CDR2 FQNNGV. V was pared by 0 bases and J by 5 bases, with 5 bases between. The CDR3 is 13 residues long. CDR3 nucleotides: TGTGCCAGCAGCTTAGATCTCGATCAGCCCCAGCATTTT. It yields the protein CASSLDLDQPQHF.

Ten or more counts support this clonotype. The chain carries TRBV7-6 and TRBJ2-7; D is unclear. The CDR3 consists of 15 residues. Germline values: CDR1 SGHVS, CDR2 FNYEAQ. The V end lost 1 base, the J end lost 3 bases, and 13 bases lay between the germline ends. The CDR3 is CASSLVAQIGYEQYF. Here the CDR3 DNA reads TGTGCCAGCAGCTTAGTCGCCCAGATAGGCTACGAGCAGTACTTC.

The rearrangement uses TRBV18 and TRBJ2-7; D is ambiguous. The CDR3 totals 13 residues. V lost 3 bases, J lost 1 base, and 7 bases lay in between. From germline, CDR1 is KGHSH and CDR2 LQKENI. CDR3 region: CASSPAQSYEQYF. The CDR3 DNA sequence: TGTGCCAGCTCACCGGCGCAGTCCTACGAGCAGTACTTC.

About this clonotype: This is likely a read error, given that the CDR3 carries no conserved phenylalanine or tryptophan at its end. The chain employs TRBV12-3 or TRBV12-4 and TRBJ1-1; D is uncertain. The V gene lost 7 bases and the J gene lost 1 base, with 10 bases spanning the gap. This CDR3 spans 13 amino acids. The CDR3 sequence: CASTVDGNTEAFY. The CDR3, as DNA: TGTGCCAGCACCGTGGACGGGAACACTGAAGCTTTCTAT.